This T cell receptor beta chain is drawn from a study of lymphopenia after photon versus proton radiotherapy. Germline V gives CDR1 MNHEY, CDR2 SMNVEV (reference sequence). The CDR3 runs to 14 residues. The ends were cut back, 5 bases at V and 1 base at J, with 11 bases in the middle. Broader study findings: Relative stability marked proton patients; photon patients lost diversity and naive cells. Oligoclonal CD8+ Temra expansion after nadir drove photon patients' diversity drop. Authors raise, but do not show, better survival with proton therapy.

Profiling relied on immunoSEQ multiplex PCR, and the TCRdb table lists in-frame clones only, not all of them. The sample carries 70,000 or so clones, approximately 90% recorded once. Regarding this clone: Its antigen remains unknown.

This chain connects TRBV27 to TRBJ2-5, with no clear D. Specimen: peripheral blood, collected from a patient treated with photon-based radiotherapy. This TCR came from a woman aged 65 to 85 with pancreatic cancer. CDR3: CASSLGPPQETQYF. As DNA, the CDR3 is TGTGCCAGCAGTCTAGGGCCCCCCCAAGAGACCCAGTACTTC.